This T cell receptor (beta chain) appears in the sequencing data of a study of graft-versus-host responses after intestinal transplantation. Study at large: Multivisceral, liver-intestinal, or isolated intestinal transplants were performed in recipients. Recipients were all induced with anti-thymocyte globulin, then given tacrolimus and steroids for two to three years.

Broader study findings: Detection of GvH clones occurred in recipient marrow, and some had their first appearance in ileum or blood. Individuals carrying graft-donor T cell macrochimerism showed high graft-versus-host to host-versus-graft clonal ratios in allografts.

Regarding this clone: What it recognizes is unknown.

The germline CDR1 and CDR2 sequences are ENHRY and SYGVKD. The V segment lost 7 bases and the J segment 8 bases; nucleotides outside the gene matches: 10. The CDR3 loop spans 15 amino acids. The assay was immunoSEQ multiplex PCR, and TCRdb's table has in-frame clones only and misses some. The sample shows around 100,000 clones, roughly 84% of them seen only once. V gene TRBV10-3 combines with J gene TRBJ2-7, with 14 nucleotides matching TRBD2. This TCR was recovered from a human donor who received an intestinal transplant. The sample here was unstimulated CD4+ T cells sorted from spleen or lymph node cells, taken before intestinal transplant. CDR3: CAITPGLAGEGQQYF. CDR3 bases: TGTGCCATCACTCCGGGACTAGCGGGAGAAGGCCAGCAGTACTTC.